The rows below give T cell receptor beta chains drawn from one sample of a study of identical twins. TCRdb passed the 5' RACE reads through MiXCR, listing each CDR3 protein once. This repertoire shows roughly 250,000 distinct CDR3 sequences, more than 13% found once; its top ten account for about 9%. Source material: memory (CD45RO+) T cells sorted from blood. The receptor set was obtained from a woman younger than 35 in good health. Both conserved end residues are part of each CDR3. D genes are given only for firm matches. The size of a clone is reported for some rows only, either as once, few or many, or as a class for expanded clones.

j_call clone_size d_call v_call cdr3_length cdr3_nt cdr3_aa
TRBJ1-1 - - TRBV12-3/TRBV12-4 14 TGTGCCAGCAGTTTCTCGGACACGAACACTGAAGCTTTCTTT CASSFSDTNTEAFF
TRBJ2-7 - TRBD1 TRBV7-2 14 TGTGCCAGCAGCCGAAACAGGGGGATGAGAGAGCAGTACTTC CASSRNRGMREQYF
TRBJ1-2 few TRBD1 TRBV20-1 13 TGCAGTGCAGGGACAGGGGGTCCCTATGGCTACACCTTC CSAGTGGPYGYTF
TRBJ2-3 few - TRBV29-1 14 TGCAGCGTTGATCGGCCAGCTAGCACAGATACGCAGTATTTT CSVDRPASTDTQYF
TRBJ2-5 few - TRBV7-8 13 TGTGCCAGCACCTTAGGGGGGGAGGAGACCCAGTACTTC CASTLGGEETQYF
TRBJ2-3 many - TRBV7-3 14 TGTGCCAGCAGCACAGGGATTTTGGCAGATACGCAGTATTTT CASSTGILADTQYF
TRBJ2-1 - - TRBV10-1 14 TGCGCCAGCAGTGAGTCGACTCCTAAAGGGGGGCAGTTCTTC CASSESTPKGGQFF
TRBJ2-1 few - TRBV20-1 13 TGCAGCCCCGGGGCAGGGGCCTCAGGGGAGCAGTTCTTC CSPGAGASGEQFF
TRBJ1-1 - - TRBV28 15 TGTGCCAGCAGTTCCAGACAAGGAAGGAACACTGAGGCTTTCTTT CASSSRQGRNTEAFF
TRBJ2-7 few - TRBV11-2 16 TGTGCCAGCAGCTTAGGAACAGGGACCCTTTCCTACGAGCAGTACTTC CASSLGTGTLSYEQYF
TRBJ2-2 few TRBD2 TRBV11-2 18 TGTGCCAGCAGCTTAGGAGGACTAGCGGGATCTCCCGCCGGGGAGCTGTTTTTT CASSLGGLAGSPAGELFF
TRBJ2-3 few TRBD2 TRBV5-4 18 TGTGCCAGCAGCACTGGGGTCCTAGCGGGAGGGGGCACAGATACGCAGTATTTT CASSTGVLAGGGTDTQYF
TRBJ2-7 - TRBD2 TRBV20-1 17 TGCAGTGCGCCATACAATGCTCTGGCGGGAGTAGGCTACGAGCAGTACTTC CSAPYNALAGVGYEQYF
TRBJ1-6 few - TRBV6-1 13 TGTGCCAGCAGTGTGGAGGGAATTTCACCCCTCCACTTT CASSVEGISPLHF
TRBJ1-2 - TRBD1 TRBV28 15 TGTGCCAGCAGTCCCAGGGGACAGGGGGCTGTCGGCTACACCTTC CASSPRGQGAVGYTF
TRBJ2-3 - TRBD1 TRBV10-3 14 TGTGCCATCAGGGACAGGACAGTCACAGATACGCAGTATTTT CAIRDRTVTDTQYF
TRBJ2-1 many - TRBV7-8 15 TGTGCCAGCCGATTGGGGGCATATACCTACAATGAGCAGTTCTTC CASRLGAYTYNEQFF
TRBJ2-3 - - TRBV7-9 15 TGTGCCAGCAGCTTAGCCAGAAGATCCACAGATACGCAGTATTTT CASSLARRSTDTQYF
TRBJ1-6 - - TRBV7-9 14 TGTGCCAGCGGCCCGGAGGGGTGGGGTTCACCCCTCCACTTT CASGPEGWGSPLHF
TRBJ1-2 few - TRBV3-1 17 TGTGCCAGCAGCCAAGAGGTCGGGGCAGGGATAGCTTATGGCTACACCTTC CASSQEVGAGIAYGYTF
TRBJ2-4 - - TRBV29-1 13 TGCAGCGTTGAAGGGCTAAGCAAAAACATTCAGTACTTC CSVEGLSKNIQYF
TRBJ2-6 few TRBD2 TRBV5-1 18 TGCGCCAGCAGCCCCGGACTAGCGGGAGGGTTTGGGGCCAACGTCCTGACTTTC CASSPGLAGGFGANVLTF
TRBJ2-7 - - TRBV5-1 15 TGCGCCAGCAGCGCTCCATCAGGGAGGTCCTACGAGCAGTACTTC CASSAPSGRSYEQYF
TRBJ1-1 few - TRBV7-3 16 TGTGCCAGCAGCTTCCAGCCTCTTAACATGAACACTGAAGCTTTCTTT CASSFQPLNMNTEAFF
TRBJ2-5 few - TRBV4-2 15 TGTGCCAGCAGCCAAGGGGACACTTTACAAGAGACCCAGTACTTC CASSQGDTLQETQYF
TRBJ2-5 - TRBD1 TRBV6-2/TRBV6-3 17 TGTGCCAGCAGCTACACAGACAGGGGCTTCGGAGTAGAGACCCAGTACTTC CASSYTDRGFGVETQYF
TRBJ1-3 - - TRBV29-1 12 TGCAGCGCGGGTCCCAATGGAAACACCATATATTTT CSAGPNGNTIYF
TRBJ2-4 few TRBD2 TRBV4-1 17 TGCGCCAGCAGCCAAGTGATAGCGGGGATTCGAAAAAACATTCAGTACTTC CASSQVIAGIRKNIQYF
TRBJ2-7 - - TRBV5-6 14 TGTGCCAGCAGCGGTCGTCAGGGGTCTTCCGAGCAGTACTTC CASSGRQGSSEQYF
TRBJ2-7 few - TRBV27 16 TGTGCCAGCAGTTTTTGGACCGGCAGGGCTACCTACGAGCAGTACTTC CASSFWTGRATYEQYF
TRBJ2-1 few - TRBV6-1 14 TGTGCCAGCAGTGTAGGCTTTGGGTTCAATGAGCAGTTCTTC CASSVGFGFNEQFF
TRBJ2-3 few TRBD1 TRBV29-1 15 TGCAGCGTAGAGGGACAGGCCAATAGCCCAGATACGCAGTATTTT CSVEGQANSPDTQYF
TRBJ2-1 - - TRBV7-8 18 TGTGCCAGCAGCCTACGGGGGAGGGGGGAGGTAAGGTACAATGAGCAGTTCTTC CASSLRGRGEVRYNEQFF
TRBJ1-2 - - TRBV3-1 14 TGTGCCAGCAGCCAAGACGCCAGGGGATATGGCTACACCTTC CASSQDARGYGYTF
TRBJ2-1 many TRBD2 TRBV6-4 15 TGTGCCAGCAGTGAAAATAGCGGGAGTGGCCGTGAGCAGTTCTTC CASSENSGSGREQFF
TRBJ1-6 few - TRBV20-1 15 TGCAGTGCTAGAGGGGGGCAGACTCTTAATTCACCCCTCCACTTT CSARGGQTLNSPLHF
TRBJ2-4 few - TRBV6-1 16 TGTGCCAGCAGCCCCGGGAATCCAGCGTCGGGAAACATTCAGTACTTC CASSPGNPASGNIQYF
TRBJ2-3 many TRBD2 TRBV20-1 15 TGCAGTGCTAGAGCCACTAGCGGGAGAACAGATACGCAGTATTTT CSARATSGRTDTQYF
TRBJ1-1 - - TRBV6-7 16 TGTGCCAGCTGTTACAGTGCGGACAGCTTGAACACTGAAGCTTTCTTT CASCYSADSLNTEAFF
TRBJ2-4 few - TRBV3-1 15 TGTGCCAGCAGCCACTTGACAGGCAACAAAAACATTCAGTACTTC CASSHLTGNKNIQYF
TRBJ1-2 few - TRBV19 15 TGTGCCAGTAACCGGGATTCCCTCTTAAGCTATGGCTACACCTTC CASNRDSLLSYGYTF
TRBJ1-1 few - TRBV29-1 13 TGCAGCGGTCTCGTTACCGGCAGCACTGAAGCTTTCTTT CSGLVTGSTEAFF
TRBJ2-1 - TRBD2 TRBV20-1 14 TGCAGTGCGACGACTAGCGGGGGGGTCGATGAGCAGTTCTTC CSATTSGGVDEQFF
TRBJ2-3 many - TRBV12-3/TRBV12-4 12 TGTGCCAGCAGTTTAAACGAAGATACGCAGTATTTT CASSLNEDTQYF
TRBJ2-7 few TRBD1 TRBV10-1 14 TGCGCCAGCAGTGCCCAGGGGGCCACATACGAGCAGTACTTC CASSAQGATYEQYF
TRBJ2-2 - - TRBV6-1 14 TGTGCCAGCAGGTCCGGGAGGAACACCGGGGAGCTGTTTTTT CASRSGRNTGELFF
TRBJ1-5 - TRBD1 TRBV18 15 TGTGCCAGCTCACCGCCCGGGACAGTGGATCAGCCCCAGCATTTT CASSPPGTVDQPQHF
TRBJ2-2 many TRBD2 TRBV5-1 17 TGCGCCAGCAGCTTGGGGGGACTAGCGGGAGTTACCGGGGAGCTGTTTTTT CASSLGGLAGVTGELFF
TRBJ1-2 few - TRBV29-1 10 TGCAGCGTGGAGGACTATGGCTACACCTTC CSVEDYGYTF
TRBJ1-2 - - TRBV11-2 15 TGTGCCAGCAGCTTAGATCCAGCAGGGAACTATGGCTACACCTTC CASSLDPAGNYGYTF
TRBJ1-1 few - TRBV29-1 12 TGCAGCGGGGCTATTGAGAACACTGAAGCTTTCTTT CSGAIENTEAFF
TRBJ2-5 - - TRBV12-3/TRBV12-4 18 TGTGCCTGCAGTTTCGGAACTCGGGGCGGCAACCAGAGGGGGACCCAGTACTTC CACSFGTRGGNQRGTQYF
TRBJ2-3 few - TRBV29-1 12 TGCAGCTTACAGGACCACACAGATACGCAGTATTTT CSLQDHTDTQYF
TRBJ1-1 few - TRBV10-1 14 TGCGCCAGCAGCAAACAGGGCGTCGGAACTGAAGCTTTCTTT CASSKQGVGTEAFF
TRBJ2-3 many - TRBV20-1 17 TGCAGTGCTTCTCCCCCCGCGGAGCGGTTACCCACAGATACGCAGTATTTT CSASPPAERLPTDTQYF
TRBJ2-7 - TRBD1 TRBV3-1 13 TGTGCCAGCAGCCCGACAGGGGAATACGAGCAGTACTTC CASSPTGEYEQYF